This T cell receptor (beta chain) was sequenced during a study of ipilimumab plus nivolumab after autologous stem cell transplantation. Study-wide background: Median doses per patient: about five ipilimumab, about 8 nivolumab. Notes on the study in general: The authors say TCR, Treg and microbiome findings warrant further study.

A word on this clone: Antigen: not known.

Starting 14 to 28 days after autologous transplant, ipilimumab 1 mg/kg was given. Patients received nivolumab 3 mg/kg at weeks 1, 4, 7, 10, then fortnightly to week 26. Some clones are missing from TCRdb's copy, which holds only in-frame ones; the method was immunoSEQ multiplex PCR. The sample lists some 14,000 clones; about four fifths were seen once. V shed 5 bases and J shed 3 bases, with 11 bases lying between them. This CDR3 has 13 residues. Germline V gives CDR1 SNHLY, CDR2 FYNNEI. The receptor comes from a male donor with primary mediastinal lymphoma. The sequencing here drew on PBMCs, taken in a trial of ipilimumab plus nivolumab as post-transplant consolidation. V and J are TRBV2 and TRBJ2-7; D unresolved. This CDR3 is CASSTRANYEQYF. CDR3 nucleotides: TGTGCCAGCAGTACCCGGGCCAACTACGAGCAGTACTTC.